This paragraph reports one T cell receptor (beta chain). The antigen is undetermined. All patients experienced relapse after autologous stem cell transplantation, and brentuximab vedotin exposure was variable. These data belong to a study of PD-1 blockade in classical Hodgkin lymphoma. Overall study results and limits: The CD4+ diversity rise by C4D1 was clearest in complete responders. Prior to therapy, complete responders displayed diversity much like that of newly diagnosed patients.

The data were produced by immunoSEQ multiplex PCR, yet TCRdb's version contains in-frame clones alone and is incomplete. The data show 35,000 to 45,000 clones, approximately 87% seen once. V trimming: 3 bases; J trimming: 3 bases; junction bases outside the gene matches: 5. There are 14 residues in the CDR3. Germline assignment: CDR1 SGHAT and CDR2 FQNNGV. The sample was peripheral blood mononuclear cells (PBMCs), taken at baseline. The J gene is TRBJ2-7, the V gene TRBV11-2, with TRBD1 matching 7 bases. This clonotype was obtained from a human donor with classical Hodgkin lymphoma. In DNA, the CDR3 is TGTGCCAGCAGCTTGCAGGGGGATTACTACGAGCAGTACTTC. Amino acid sequence: CASSLQGDYYEQYF. The entire variable domain, with the rest obtained from reference TRBV11-2 and TRBJ2-7, is as follows: EAGVAQSPRYKIIEKRQSVAFWCNPISGHATLYWYQQILGQGPKLLIQFQNNGVVDDSQLPKDRFSAERLKGVDSTLKIQPAKLEDSAVYLCASSLQGDYYEQYFGPGTRLTVT.